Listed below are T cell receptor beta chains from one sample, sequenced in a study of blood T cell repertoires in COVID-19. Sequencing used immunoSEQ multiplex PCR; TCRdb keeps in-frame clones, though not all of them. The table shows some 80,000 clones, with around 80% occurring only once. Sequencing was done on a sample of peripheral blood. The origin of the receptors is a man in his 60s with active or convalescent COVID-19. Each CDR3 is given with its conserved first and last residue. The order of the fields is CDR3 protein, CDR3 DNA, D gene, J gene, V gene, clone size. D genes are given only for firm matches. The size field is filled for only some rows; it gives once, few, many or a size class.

CDR3: CASSPGEAGGREKLFF; DNA: TGCGCCAGCAGCCCTGGAGAGGCAGGGGGGAGGGAAAAACTGTTTTTT; D: TRBD1; J: TRBJ1-4; V: TRBV4-3; size: NA
CDR3: CASSPRTGRGETQYF; DNA: TGTGCCAGCAGCCCTCGGACAGGGAGAGGGGAGACCCAGTACTTC; D: TRBD1; J: TRBJ2-5; V: TRBV9; size: NA
CDR3: CASSHGTGPGYEQYF; DNA: TGCGCCAGCAGCCACGGGACAGGGCCCGGCTACGAGCAGTACTTC; D: TRBD1; J: TRBJ2-7; V: TRBV4-1; size: few
CDR3: CASSLLAGGRDEQFF; DNA: TGCGCCAGCAGCTTGCTAGCGGGGGGGCGTGATGAGCAGTTCTTC; D: TRBD2; J: TRBJ2-1; V: TRBV5-1; size: once
CDR3: CASSSLDGEQFF; DNA: TGTGCCAGCAGTTCACTCGACGGGGAGCAGTTCTTC; D: NA; J: TRBJ2-1; V: TRBV6-5; size: NA
CDR3: CASMVRNYGYTF; DNA: TGTGCCAGTATGGTCAGAAACTATGGCTACACCTTC; D: NA; J: TRBJ1-2; V: TRBV19; size: once
CDR3: CASRTGGIRTGELFF; DNA: TGTGCCAGCCGGACAGGGGGGATAAGGACCGGGGAGCTGTTTTTT; D: TRBD1; J: TRBJ2-2; V: TRBV6-5; size: NA
CDR3: CASSYWARNRGQGQPQHF; DNA: TGTGCCAGCAGTTACTGGGCGCGGAACAGGGGTCAAGGTCAGCCCCAGCATTTT; D: TRBD1; J: TRBJ1-5; V: TRBV6-2/TRBV6-3; size: once
CDR3: CASSLTGRGFLRNTIYF; DNA: TGTGCCAGCAGCTTAACCGGTAGGGGATTCCTCCGAAACACCATATATTTT; D: NA; J: TRBJ1-3; V: TRBV7-2; size: NA
CDR3: CAWSGRENQPQHF; DNA: TGTGCCTGGAGTGGACGGGAGAATCAGCCCCAGCATTTT; D: NA; J: TRBJ1-5; V: TRBV30; size: NA
CDR3: CASSMDREMGRGYTF; DNA: TGTGCCAGTAGTATGGATAGGGAAATGGGGAGAGGCTACACCTTC; D: NA; J: TRBJ1-2; V: TRBV19; size: NA
CDR3: CASSSGPIWDTIYF; DNA: TGCGCCAGCAGCTCGGGTCCCATCTGGGACACCATATATTTT; D: NA; J: TRBJ1-3; V: TRBV5-1; size: many
CDR3: CASSQDPVSGNTIYF; DNA: TGTGCCAGCAGCCAAGATCCGGTCTCTGGAAACACCATATATTTT; D: NA; J: TRBJ1-3; V: TRBV4-2; size: NA
CDR3: CASSLEGQYQPQHF; DNA: TGTGCCAGCAGCTTAGAGGGACAGTACCAGCCCCAGCATTTT; D: TRBD1; J: TRBJ1-5; V: TRBV7-8; size: NA
CDR3: CASSQALLAGGFTDTQYF; DNA: TGCGCCAGCAGCCAAGCTCTTTTGGCGGGGGGTTTCACAGATACGCAGTATTTT; D: TRBD2; J: TRBJ2-3; V: TRBV4-1; size: NA
CDR3: CSVEGAGGNTIYF; DNA: TGCAGCGTTGAGGGGGCAGGGGGAAACACCATATATTTT; D: NA; J: TRBJ1-3; V: TRBV29-1; size: NA
CDR3: CASSLEFPRDRGLYEQYF; DNA: TGCGCCAGCAGCTTGGAGTTCCCACGGGACAGGGGCCTGTACGAGCAGTACTTC; D: TRBD1; J: TRBJ2-7; V: TRBV5-1; size: NA
CDR3: CASSVELAGNTDTQYF; DNA: TGTGCCAGCAGCGTAGAGCTAGCGGGGAACACAGATACGCAGTATTTT; D: TRBD2; J: TRBJ2-3; V: TRBV9; size: NA
CDR3: CAWSVRGSGNTIYF; DNA: TGTGCCTGGAGTGTGCGGGGTTCTGGAAACACCATATATTTT; D: NA; J: TRBJ1-3; V: TRBV30; size: once
CDR3: CASRPGQLNEKLFF; DNA: TGTGCCAGCAGACCGGGACAGCTTAATGAAAAACTGTTTTTT; D: TRBD1; J: TRBJ1-4; V: TRBV2; size: NA
CDR3: CASSRQVIGEKLFF; DNA: TGTGCCAGCAGCCGACAGGTGATAGGGGAAAAACTGTTTTTT; D: NA; J: TRBJ1-4; V: TRBV11-2; size: NA
CDR3: CASSPGGRGNYF; DNA: TGTGCCAGCAGTCCCGGGGGGCGGGGAAATTATTTT; D: NA; J: TRBJ2-3; V: TRBV6-5; size: NA
CDR3: CASSQSSFGDRTEAFF; DNA: TGCGCCAGCAGCCAGTCGTCCTTCGGGGATCGGACTGAAGCTTTCTTT; D: NA; J: TRBJ1-1; V: TRBV4-1; size: few
CDR3: CASSLAPGQQNTEAFF; DNA: TGTGCCAGCTCACTGGCCCCCGGACAGCAGAACACTGAAGCTTTCTTT; D: NA; J: TRBJ1-1; V: TRBV18; size: NA
CDR3: CASSQDAGEGEKLFF; DNA: TGCGCCAGCAGCCAAGATGCAGGGGAAGGTGAAAAACTGTTTTTT; D: NA; J: TRBJ1-4; V: TRBV4-3; size: NA
CDR3: CASSAGGPRLSQPQHF; DNA: TGTGCCAGCAGCGCCGGGGGGCCTAGGCTCAGTCAGCCCCAGCATTTT; D: NA; J: TRBJ1-5; V: TRBV7-2; size: NA
CDR3: CASGSGSNQPQHF; DNA: TGTGCTAGTGGTTCAGGGAGCAATCAGCCCCAGCATTTT; D: NA; J: TRBJ1-5; V: TRBV12-5; size: few
CDR3: CASSPSEYGYTF; DNA: TGTGCCAGCAGCCCATCAGAATATGGCTACACCTTC; D: NA; J: TRBJ1-2; V: TRBV12-3/TRBV12-4; size: NA
CDR3: CASSDEFTDTQYF; DNA: TGTGCCAGCAGCGACGAGTTCACAGATACGCAGTATTTT; D: NA; J: TRBJ2-3; V: TRBV9; size: NA
CDR3: CASRRGGGGTEAFF; DNA: TGTGCCAGCAGACGAGGAGGAGGAGGCACTGAAGCTTTCTTT; D: NA; J: TRBJ1-1; V: TRBV14; size: NA
CDR3: CASSLDGTKYNEQFF; DNA: TGTGCCAGCAGTTTAGATGGGACTAAGTACAATGAGCAGTTCTTC; D: TRBD2; J: TRBJ2-1; V: TRBV28; size: NA
CDR3: CASSQDPRVGGYTF; DNA: TGTGCCAGCAGCCAAGATCCCCGGGTTGGCGGCTACACCTTC; D: NA; J: TRBJ1-2; V: TRBV3-1/TRBV3-2; size: NA
CDR3: CASSLGTSGAYSSYNEQFF; DNA: TGTGCCAGCAGCTTGGGGACTAGCGGGGCTTATAGTTCCTACAATGAGCAGTTCTTC; D: TRBD2; J: TRBJ2-1; V: TRBV5-4; size: NA
CDR3: CASSAGTGGSPLHF; DNA: TGTGCCAGCAGCGCCGGGACAGGGGGTTCACCCCTCCACTTT; D: TRBD1; J: TRBJ1-6; V: TRBV9; size: once
CDR3: CASSYSVGGSYNEQFF; DNA: TGTGCCAGCAGTTACTCGGTCGGCGGCTCCTACAATGAGCAGTTCTTC; D: NA; J: TRBJ2-1; V: TRBV6-5; size: NA
CDR3: CASSIGGQVGTEAFF; DNA: TGTGCCAGTAGTATTGGGGGACAGGTAGGAACTGAAGCTTTCTTT; D: TRBD1; J: TRBJ1-1; V: TRBV19; size: NA
CDR3: CASSLDYGETEAFF; DNA: TGTGCCAGTAGTCTCGATTACGGGGAGACTGAAGCTTTCTTT; D: NA; J: TRBJ1-1; V: TRBV19; size: once
CDR3: CASRDSGYTF; DNA: TGTGCCAGCCGGGACAGTGGCTACACCTTC; D: TRBD1; J: TRBJ1-2; V: TRBV2; size: NA
CDR3: CASSNNLNTEAFF; DNA: TGTGCCAGCAGCAATAACTTGAACACTGAAGCTTTCTTT; D: NA; J: TRBJ1-1; V: TRBV6-6; size: NA
CDR3: CASSQDSQLARNQPQHF; DNA: TGTGCCAGCAGCCAGGATTCGCAGCTAGCTCGCAATCAGCCCCAGCATTTT; D: NA; J: TRBJ1-5; V: TRBV11-2; size: NA
CDR3: CASSYFSQETQYF; DNA: TGTGCCAGCAGTTATTTCAGTCAAGAGACCCAGTACTTC; D: NA; J: TRBJ2-5; V: TRBV6-2/TRBV6-3; size: NA
CDR3: CASRSTGSSHTIYF; DNA: TGTGCCAGCAGGTCTACAGGGAGCTCCCACACCATATATTTT; D: NA; J: TRBJ1-3; V: TRBV6-5; size: NA
CDR3: CASSLRSVGDEQYF; DNA: TGTGCCAGCAGCCTTAGGAGTGTTGGTGACGAGCAGTACTTC; D: NA; J: TRBJ2-7; V: TRBV9; size: few
CDR3: CASSSGPGLQETQYF; DNA: TGTGCCAGCAGCTCCGGACCCGGACTGCAAGAGACCCAGTACTTC; D: NA; J: TRBJ2-5; V: TRBV7-2; size: NA
CDR3: CASSQLIGESPLHF; DNA: TGTGCCAGCAGCCAATTGATCGGGGAATCACCCCTCCACTTT; D: NA; J: TRBJ1-6; V: TRBV3-1/TRBV3-2; size: NA
CDR3: CASSFSTGPTNTEAFF; DNA: TGCGCCAGCAGCTTCTCGACAGGGCCTACCAACACTGAAGCTTTCTTT; D: TRBD1; J: TRBJ1-1; V: TRBV5-1; size: NA
CDR3: CARSWTGYSNQPQHF; DNA: TGTGCCAGAAGCTGGACAGGGTATAGCAATCAGCCCCAGCATTTT; D: TRBD1; J: TRBJ1-5; V: TRBV5-3; size: NA
CDR3: CASSLTRTQGVEYGYTF; DNA: TGTGCCAGCAGCTTAACAAGGACACAGGGGGTAGAGTATGGCTACACCTTC; D: TRBD1; J: TRBJ1-2; V: TRBV7-8; size: NA
CDR3: CASRTGGLNTQYF; DNA: TGTGCCAGCAGAACGGGGGGTTTGAATACGCAGTATTTT; D: TRBD2; J: TRBJ2-3; V: TRBV6-5; size: NA
CDR3: CATSSDLGGLLEGYTF; DNA: TGTGCCACCAGCAGTGACTTAGGAGGGCTCTTGGAAGGCTACACCTTC; D: NA; J: TRBJ1-2; V: TRBV15; size: NA
CDR3: CASSQDSGGYQPQHF; DNA: TGCGCCAGCAGCCAGGACTCAGGGGGCTATCAGCCCCAGCATTTT; D: TRBD1; J: TRBJ1-5; V: TRBV4-3; size: NA
CDR3: CASSDRRTAGEQYF; DNA: TGTGCCAGCAGCGACCGACGTACCGCGGGGGAGCAGTACTTC; D: NA; J: TRBJ2-7; V: TRBV11-3; size: NA
CDR3: CASSQNGGVETQYF; DNA: TGTGCCAGCAGCCAAAACGGGGGGGTGGAGACCCAGTACTTC; D: TRBD2; J: TRBJ2-5; V: TRBV3-1/TRBV3-2; size: NA
CDR3: CASSLSGTGGNEQYF; DNA: TGTGCCAGCAGTTTATCAGGGACAGGGGGCAACGAGCAGTACTTC; D: TRBD1; J: TRBJ2-7; V: TRBV27; size: NA